This TCR beta chain was observed in a study of cytomegalovirus exposure and HLA in healthy donors. Trimming removed 5 bases at V and 6 bases at J, with 16 bases between. Germline loops: CDR1 SNHLY, CDR2 FYNNEI. This CDR3 has 14 residues. Here immunoSEQ multiplex PCR was the method, and the copy in TCRdb shows in-frame clones only, minus some. The table shows around 120,000 clones, with approximately 88% occurring only once. The rearrangement uses TRBV2 and TRBJ1-1, with TRBD1 as a possible D gene (6 bases). Sequenced: PBMCs. This TCR derives from a woman younger than 35 in good health and CMV-seropositive. This CDR3 is CASSPEWGRAEAFF. The CDR3 bases are TGTGCCAGCAGTCCGGAATGGGGGCGCGCTGAAGCTTTCTTT.